This T cell receptor (beta chain) was captured in a study of T cell clonality in common variable immunodeficiency. Both groups were predominantly of Caucasian heritage. This clone was observed many times. Its cognate antigen is unknown. Study-wide points: Compared with healthy controls, CVID subjects showed increased TCRbeta clonality, mostly in about a third. What drives increased CVID clonality needs T cell subpopulation sequencing.

Control and CVID samples contributed equal amounts of genomic DNA. The repertoire was sequenced with immunoSEQ multiplex PCR; TCRdb's copy has only in-frame clones and lacks some. The specimen has more than 35,000 clones, none found just once. Sequenced sample: peripheral blood mononuclear cells. The clonotype originates from a person between 18 and 75 years old in good health.

The CDR3 bases that were read are TGTGCCAGCAGCCCGAGGGTAGGTGGCACAGATACG. Protein product: CASSPRVGGTDT. The CDR3 in full is CASSPRVGGTDTQYF. This chain uses TRBV6-2 or TRBV6-3 with TRBJ2-3; TRBD2 might be the D (5 bases). The sequence runs out 3 residues before the end of the CDR3; the remainder is reconstructed from the germline J gene. CDR3 length: 15 residues. The germline gives CDR1 MNHEY, CDR2 SVGEGT. V lost 6 bases, J lost 1 base, and 14 bases lay in between.